This T cell receptor beta chain was observed in a study of T cell changes during pregnancy in multiple sclerosis. The CDR3 contains 14 residues. Germline V gene sequence: CDR1 SGHRS, CDR2 YFSETQ. Trimming pared 0 bases from V and 8 bases from J, leaving 12 bases between. The protocol was immunoSEQ multiplex PCR, while the TCRdb copy is restricted to in-frame clones and leaves out a portion. The profile covers 130,000 or so clones, with about 95% appearing a single time and around 0.46% taken by the ten largest. This receptor was taken from a female donor with multiple sclerosis, enrolled in a pregnancy study. V is TRBV5-1 and J is TRBJ2-4, with D perhaps TRBD2 (6 bases). The material was peripheral blood, obtained after pregnancy. As DNA, the CDR3 is TGCGCCAGCAGCTTGGAACTAGCTAGGGACATTCAGTACTTC. This codes for CASSLELARDIQYF.